The 7 T cell receptor beta chains below come from one sample, sequenced in a study of blood T cells in healthy people across ages. The authors ran a second PCR of roughly 6 to 11 cycles using a sample-barcoded 5' primer and a J-beta primer mix. TCRdb ran MiXCR on the 5' RACE reads and lists one entry per CDR3 protein. The sample has 1.5 million to 2 million distinct CDR3 sequences, around half seen once; the top ten hold less than 2.5%. The sample comprised blood. The receptors were sampled from a woman in her thirties or forties in good health.

This clonotype was seen only a few times. The chain couples TRBV3-1 to TRBJ2-7, with D possibly being TRBD2 (5 bases). The CDR3 runs 14 residues. Trimming cost V 0 bases and J 5 bases, with 11 bases left between them. CDR1 and CDR2 from the germline V gene are LGHDT and YNNKEL (reference sequence). The CDR3 reads CASSQDPGSHEQYF. DNA for the CDR3: TGTGCCAGCAGCCAAGATCCGGGGTCTCACGAGCAGTACTTC.

This clonotype has just a few counts. The chain combines TRBV19 with TRBJ1-2; D might be TRBD1 (5 bases). The length of the CDR3 is 12 residues. V gave up 6 bases and J gave up 8 bases, with 13 bases separating them. Germline CDR1 is LNHDA and CDR2 is SQIVND (reference sequence). CDR3 DNA: TGTGCCAGTAGCCCGGGTCGGGGCGGCTACACCTTC. Its translation is CASSPGRGGYTF.

This chain links TRBV10-3 with TRBJ2-7; 10 bases agree with TRBD1. Germline lookup yields CDR1 ENHRY and CDR2 SYGVKD. The trim removed 4 bases at V and 2 bases at J, leaving 5 bases unmatched. This CDR3 is built from 15 residues. CDR3 sequence: CAISGEGTGAYEQYF. CDR3 coding DNA: TGTGCCATCAGTGGGGAGGGGACAGGGGCCTACGAGCAGTACTTC.

In this sample, this clonotype turned up a few times. The chain combines TRBV7-9 with TRBJ1-1; TRBD1 aligns across 7 bases. CDR3 length: 14 amino acids. The germline V gene has CDR1 SEHNR and CDR2 FQNEAQ (reference sequence). With 4 bases clipped from V and 1 base from J, the junction kept 3 bases outside the gene matches. The DNA for the CDR3 is TGTGCCAGCAGCTACGGACAGGAGAACACTGAAGCTTTCTTT. Its protein is CASSYGQENTEAFF.

The chain carries TRBV10-3 and TRBJ2-4; either TRBD1 or TRBD2 may fit D (5 bases each). The CDR3 is made up of 15 amino acids. Germline V gives CDR1 ENHRY, CDR2 SYGVKD. V lost 4 bases, J lost 7 bases, and 17 bases lay in between. CDR3 in DNA: TGTGCCATCAGTGTTGGGCCAGGGACGGAGAACATTCAGTACTTC. Protein sequence: CAISVGPGTENIQYF.

The genes are TRBV7-2 and TRBJ2-7; the D is unclear. The J call may be incorrect, as the DNA end agrees better with TRBJ2-4. This CDR3 has 12 residues. CDR1 SGHTA and CDR2 FQGNSA come from the germline V gene. The CDR3 coding sequence is TGTGCCAGCAGCTTTGATAGAAACATTCAGTACTTC. Encoded protein: CASSFDRNIQYF.

This clonotype occurred many times. The genes are TRBV20-1 and TRBJ2-7; the match to TRBD1 covers 10 bases. V shed 1 base, J shed 3 bases, and the junction held 3 bases outside the gene matches. CDR1 and CDR2 from the germline V gene are DFQATT and SNEGSKA (reference sequence). This CDR3 region has 14 residues. The CDR3 DNA sequence: TGCAGTGCTAGAGCCGGGACAGGGGACTACGAGCAGTACTTC. Translated, it gives CSARAGTGDYEQYF.